The 19 T cell receptor beta chains below come from one sample, sequenced in a study of T cell responses to AZD1222 COVID-19 vaccine. Repertoires were generated with immunoSEQ multiplex PCR, while TCRdb's copy carries only in-frame clones and drops some. The sample records about 150,000 clones, 75% to 90% being singletons. Here the sequenced sample was peripheral blood, taken on day 0 of MenACWY control vaccination. These receptors were collected from an adult in good health.

The chain links TRBV10-2 to TRBJ2-3; D is uncertain. The CDR3 spans 16 residues. V shed 6 bases and J shed 0 bases, with 16 bases lying between them. CDR1 and CDR2 (germline): WSHSY, SAAADI. DNA for the CDR3: TGCGCCAGCAGGCAGGACCTTTTTGGTAGCACAGATACGCAGTATTTT. Its protein product is CASRQDLFGSTDTQYF.

The gene calls are TRBV5-8 and TRBJ1-5; D call uncertain. There are 14 residues in the CDR3. The germline gives CDR1 SGHTS, CDR2 YDEGEE. The ends were cut back, 4 bases at V and 10 bases at J, with 18 bases in the middle. Here the CDR3 DNA reads TGTGCCAGCAGCCCACTCATCACGAGCGTCCCCCAGCATTTT. Translated: CASSPLITSVPQHF.

V gene TRBV7-9 combines with J gene TRBJ2-5; 9 nucleotides match TRBD1. Germline assignment: CDR1 SEHNR and CDR2 FQNEAQ (reference sequence). The CDR3 sequence is 17 residues long. J was trimmed by 3 bases and V by 3 bases; bases with no gene match: 11. The DNA for the CDR3 is TGTGCCAGCAGCTTCCTACCCTACCGGGACAGGGAAGAGACCCAGTACTTC. It specifies CASSFLPYRDREETQYF.

The V call is TRBV3-1 (or the pseudogene TRBV3-2), the J call TRBJ1-1; D remains unclear. The CDR3 totals 14 residues. Per germline, CDR1 LGHDT and CDR2 YNNKEL (reference sequence). V lost 4 bases, J lost 7 bases, and 16 bases lay in between. The CDR3 spells CASSRTVRVVEAFF. DNA of the CDR3: TGTGCCAGCAGCCGGACGGTTCGGGTCGTTGAAGCTTTCTTT.

The chain joins TRBV7-2 to TRBJ2-3, with a possible D match to TRBD2 (6 bases). Germline CDR1 and CDR2: SGHTA and FQGNSA. The V gene lost 8 bases and the J gene lost 9 bases, with 21 bases spanning the gap. This CDR3 has 14 residues. The CDR3 coding sequence is TGTGCCAGCGTATCCGGGACTCCTTTGCGAACGCAGTATTTT. This translates into CASVSGTPLRTQYF.

The chain joins TRBV19 to TRBJ2-7, with 12 bases fitting TRBD2. Germline V gene lookup returns CDR1 LNHDA and CDR2 SQIVND (reference sequence). The CDR3 is 16 residues long. Trimming at V came to 5 bases and at J to 0 bases, leaving 5 bases not matched to a gene. The CDR3 here is CASSFPGLAGSYEQYF. The DNA for the CDR3 is TGTGCCAGTAGTTTTCCGGGACTAGCGGGCTCCTACGAGCAGTACTTC.

This chain connects TRBV5-4 to TRBJ1-1; a weak D match, TRBD1 (6 bases). Trimming left V 1 base short and J 4 bases short, with 17 bases between. CDR3 length equals 16 residues. Looked up from germline, CDR1 is SGHNT and CDR2 is YYREEE (reference sequence). The CDR3 reads CASSLMGGPLGTEAFF. Written as DNA, the CDR3 is TGTGCCAGCAGCTTGATGGGGGGGCCTTTGGGCACTGAAGCTTTCTTT.

This clone was detected once. This chain uses TRBV5-1 with TRBJ1-1; D is uncertain. Germline-derived CDR1 and CDR2 are SGHRS and YFSETQ. This CDR3 is 15 amino acids long. Trimming pared 0 bases from V and 0 bases from J, leaving 9 bases between. CDR3 coding DNA: TGCGCCAGCAGCTTGGGTGGACGGATGAACACTGAAGCTTTCTTT. It translates to CASSLGGRMNTEAFF.

The chain carries TRBV2 and TRBJ1-6; 8 positions match TRBD1. With V trimmed by 6 bases and J by 7 bases, 5 bases remained unmatched. This CDR3 contains 14 residues. The V gene's germline CDR1 is SNHLY and CDR2 FYNNEI. Here the CDR3 reads CASRTGTGNSPLHF. The CDR3 coding sequence is TGTGCCAGCAGGACGGGGACAGGCAATTCACCCCTCCACTTT.

V is TRBV3-1 (or the pseudogene TRBV3-2) and J is TRBJ1-3; possible D gene TRBD1, 5 bases. Deletions cut 4 bases from V and 0 bases from J, with 10 bases between. CDR3 size: 15 residues. Germline V CDR1 and CDR2: LGHDT, YNNKEL (reference sequence). This CDR3 reads CASSPGTVSGNTIYF. CDR3 coding DNA: TGTGCCAGCAGCCCTGGGACGGTCTCTGGAAACACCATATATTTT.

The chain uses TRBV7-9 and TRBJ2-7; tentative D call: TRBD1 (5 bases). The length of the CDR3 is 12 residues. The ends were cut back, 2 bases at V and 6 bases at J, with 8 bases in the middle. The germline CDR1 and CDR2 sequences are SEHNR and FQNEAQ (reference sequence). The DNA for the CDR3 is TGTGCCAGCAGCTTACAAGGGGTCGAGCAGTACTTC. Translating it yields CASSLQGVEQYF.

The chain links TRBV2 to TRBJ1-1; 9 bases are shared with TRBD1. The V gene's germline CDR1 is SNHLY and CDR2 FYNNEI. There are 14 residues in the CDR3. Trimming at V came to 3 bases and at J to 5 bases, leaving 4 bases not matched to a gene. For the CDR3, the DNA is TGTGCCAGCAGTGAGACAGGGGGAGAGACTGAAGCTTTCTTT. Amino acids: CASSETGGETEAFF.

The gene calls are TRBV28 and TRBJ1-2, with TRBD1 matching 9 bases. Germline trimming cut 1 base from V and 8 bases from J; bases unmatched to any gene: 8. The CDR3 totals 15 residues. Per the germline V gene, CDR1 is MDHEN and CDR2 is SYDVKM. CDR3 coding DNA: TGTGCCAGCAGTTTATCCGGGACAGGGTTGAAGGGCTACACCTTC. This codes for CASSLSGTGLKGYTF.

The chain combines TRBV10-3 with TRBJ2-7, with 7 nucleotides matching TRBD2. V was pared by 4 bases and J by 4 bases, with 1 base of the junction left unmatched. The CDR3 consists of 12 residues. Germline V CDR1 and CDR2: ENHRY, SYGVKD. The CDR3 coding sequence is TGTGCCATCAGTGGGGAGGGATACGAGCAGTACGTC. Amino acid sequence: CAISGEGYEQYV.

The chain carries TRBV18 and TRBJ2-7; D assignment may be TRBD1 or TRBD2 (6 bases each). Trimming pared 4 bases from V and 0 bases from J, leaving 13 bases between. The CDR3 sequence is 15 residues long. Germline V lookup: CDR1 KGHSH, CDR2 LQKENI. The CDR3 DNA sequence: TGTGCCAGCTCACTACGCGGGACACCCTCCTACGAGCAGTACTTC. It encodes CASSLRGTPSYEQYF.

V usage is TRBV5-6 and J usage is TRBJ1-1; 8 positions match TRBD1. From germline, CDR1 is SGHDT and CDR2 YYEEEE. CDR3 length equals 15 residues. V was pared by 4 bases and J by 4 bases, with 9 bases of the junction left unmatched. For the CDR3, the DNA is TGTGCCAGCAGCCCGACAGGGGCGGTGGGCACTGAAGCTTTCTTT. It translates to CASSPTGAVGTEAFF. Variable domain in full (rest from reference TRBV5-6 and TRBJ1-1): DAGVTQSPTHLIKTRGQQVTLRCSPKSGHDTVSWYQQALGQGPQFIFQYYEEEERQRGNFPDRFSGHQFPNYSSELNVNALLLGDSALYLCASSPTGAVGTEAFFGQGTRLTVV.

The V call is TRBV7-9, the J call TRBJ2-5; D is perhaps TRBD2 (6 bases). The CDR3 totals 16 residues. CDR1 SEHNR and CDR2 FQNEAQ come from the germline V gene (reference sequence). V lost 0 bases to trimming and J lost 2 bases, with 13 bases between them. The CDR3 DNA sequence: TGTGCCAGCAGCTTAGCGGGGTTGGCGGGGCAAGAGACCCAGTACTTC. This gives the protein CASSLAGLAGQETQYF.

The chain has TRBV7-9 and TRBJ1-1; D gene uncertain. The CDR3 contains 15 residues. The V gene's germline CDR1 is SEHNR and CDR2 FQNEAQ (reference sequence). Trimming took off 1 base at V and 0 bases at J, with 9 bases between the two ends. The CDR3 spells CASSLVAGMNTEAFF. The CDR3, as DNA: TGTGCCAGCAGCTTAGTGGCCGGCATGAACACTGAAGCTTTCTTT.

The rearrangement links TRBV19 to TRBJ2-1; 7 bases map to TRBD2. Germline lookup yields CDR1 LNHDA and CDR2 SQIVND (reference sequence). This CDR3 spans 14 amino acids. V shed 5 bases, J shed 9 bases, and the junction held 10 bases outside the gene matches. The CDR3 reads CASSPGSGAGEQFF. As DNA, the CDR3 is TGTGCCAGTAGTCCGGGGAGCGGGGCGGGTGAGCAGTTCTTC.